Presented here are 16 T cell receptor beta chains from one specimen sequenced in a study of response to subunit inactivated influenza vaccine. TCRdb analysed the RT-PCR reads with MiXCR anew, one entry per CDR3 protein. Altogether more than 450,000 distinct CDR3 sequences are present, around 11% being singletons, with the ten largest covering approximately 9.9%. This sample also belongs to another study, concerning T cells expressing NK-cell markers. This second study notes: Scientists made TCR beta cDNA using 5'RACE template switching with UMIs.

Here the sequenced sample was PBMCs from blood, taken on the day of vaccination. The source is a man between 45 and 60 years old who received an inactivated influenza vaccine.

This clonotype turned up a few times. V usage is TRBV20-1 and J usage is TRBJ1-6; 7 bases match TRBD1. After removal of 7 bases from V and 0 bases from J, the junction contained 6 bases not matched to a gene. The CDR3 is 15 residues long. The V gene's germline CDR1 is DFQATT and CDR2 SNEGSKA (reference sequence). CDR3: CSVWDRFSYNSPLHF. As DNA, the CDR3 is TGCAGTGTTTGGGACAGATTCTCCTATAATTCACCCCTCCACTTT.

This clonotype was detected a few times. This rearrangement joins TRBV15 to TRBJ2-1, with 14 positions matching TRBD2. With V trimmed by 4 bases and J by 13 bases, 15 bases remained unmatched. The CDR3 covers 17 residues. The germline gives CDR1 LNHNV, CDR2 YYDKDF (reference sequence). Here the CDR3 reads CATSIPFVDGLAGGQFF. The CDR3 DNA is TGTGCCACCAGCATCCCCTTCGTCGACGGACTAGCGGGGGGACAGTTCTTC.

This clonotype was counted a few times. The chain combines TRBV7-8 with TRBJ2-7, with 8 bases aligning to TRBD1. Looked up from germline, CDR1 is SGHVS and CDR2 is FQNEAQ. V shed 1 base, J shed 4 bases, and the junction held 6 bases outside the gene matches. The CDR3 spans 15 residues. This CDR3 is CASSLGPRQGYEQYF. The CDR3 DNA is TGTGCCAGCAGCTTAGGCCCCAGACAGGGGTACGAGCAGTACTTC.

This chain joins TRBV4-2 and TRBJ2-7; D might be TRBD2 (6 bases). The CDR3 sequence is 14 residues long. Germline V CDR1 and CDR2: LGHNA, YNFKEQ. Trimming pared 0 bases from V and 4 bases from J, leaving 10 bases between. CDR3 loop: CASSQDSGRYEQYF. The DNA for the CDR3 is TGTGCCAGCAGCCAAGACAGCGGGCGATACGAGCAGTACTTC.

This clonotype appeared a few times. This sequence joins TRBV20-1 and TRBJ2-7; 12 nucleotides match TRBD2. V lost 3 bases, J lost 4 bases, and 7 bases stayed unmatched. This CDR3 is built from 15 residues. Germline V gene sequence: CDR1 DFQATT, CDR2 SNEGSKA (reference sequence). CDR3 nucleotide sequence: TGCAGTGCTAGTAGGCTAGCGGGAGGGCGATACGAGCAGTACTTC. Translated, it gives CSASRLAGGRYEQYF.

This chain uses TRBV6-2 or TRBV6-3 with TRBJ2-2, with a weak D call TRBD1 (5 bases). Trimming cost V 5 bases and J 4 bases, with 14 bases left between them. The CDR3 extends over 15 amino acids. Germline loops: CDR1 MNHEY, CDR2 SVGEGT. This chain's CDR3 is CASSTVQAATGELFF. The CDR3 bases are TGTGCCAGCAGTACTGTACAGGCAGCCACCGGGGAGCTGTTTTTT.

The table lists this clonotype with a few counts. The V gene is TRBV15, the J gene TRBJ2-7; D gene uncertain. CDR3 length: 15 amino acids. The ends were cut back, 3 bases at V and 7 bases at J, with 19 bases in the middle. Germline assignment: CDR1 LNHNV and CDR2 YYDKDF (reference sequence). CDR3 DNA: TGTGCCACCAGCAGGAGGCTTGAGCAACTGGGGGAGCAGTACTTC. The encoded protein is CATSRRLEQLGEQYF.

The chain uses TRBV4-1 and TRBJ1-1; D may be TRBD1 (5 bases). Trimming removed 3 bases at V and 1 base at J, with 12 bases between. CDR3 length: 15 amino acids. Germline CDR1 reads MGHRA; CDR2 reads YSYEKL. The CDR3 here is CASSQVGTKNTEAFF. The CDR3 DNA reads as TGCGCCAGCAGCCAGGTCGGGACGAAGAACACTGAAGCTTTCTTT.

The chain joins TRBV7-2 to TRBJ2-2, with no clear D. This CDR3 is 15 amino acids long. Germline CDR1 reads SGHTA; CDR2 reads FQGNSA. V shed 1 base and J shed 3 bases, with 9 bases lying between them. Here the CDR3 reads CASSLGSVDTGELFF. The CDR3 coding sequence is TGTGCCAGCAGCTTAGGGAGTGTTGACACCGGGGAGCTGTTTTTT.

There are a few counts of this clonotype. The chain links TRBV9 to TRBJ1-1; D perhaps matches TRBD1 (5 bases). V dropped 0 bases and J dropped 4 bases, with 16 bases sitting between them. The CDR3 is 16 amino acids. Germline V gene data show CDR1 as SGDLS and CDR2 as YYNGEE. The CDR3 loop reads CASSVAFGVGTTEAFF. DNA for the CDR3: TGTGCCAGCAGCGTAGCTTTTGGGGTTGGGACCACTGAAGCTTTCTTT.

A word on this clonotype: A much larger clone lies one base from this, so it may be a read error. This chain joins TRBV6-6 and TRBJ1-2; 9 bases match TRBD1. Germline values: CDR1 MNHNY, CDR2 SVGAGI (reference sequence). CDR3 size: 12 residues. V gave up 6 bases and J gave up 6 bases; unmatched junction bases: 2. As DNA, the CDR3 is TGTGCCAGCAGCTGGACAGGGGATGGCTACACCTTC. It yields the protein CASSWTGDGYTF.

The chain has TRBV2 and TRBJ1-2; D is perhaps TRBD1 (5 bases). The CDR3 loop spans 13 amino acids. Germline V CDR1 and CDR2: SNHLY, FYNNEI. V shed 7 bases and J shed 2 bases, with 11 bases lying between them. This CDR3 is CASKSEGNYGYTF. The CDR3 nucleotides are TGTGCCAGCAAGAGTGAGGGGAACTATGGCTACACCTTC. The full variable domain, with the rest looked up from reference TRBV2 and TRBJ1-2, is EPEVTQTPSHQVTQMGQEVILRCVPISNHLYFYWYRQILGQKVEFLVSFYNNEISEKSEIFDDQFSVERPDGSNFTLKIRSTKLEDSAMYFCASKSEGNYGYTFGSGTRLTVV.

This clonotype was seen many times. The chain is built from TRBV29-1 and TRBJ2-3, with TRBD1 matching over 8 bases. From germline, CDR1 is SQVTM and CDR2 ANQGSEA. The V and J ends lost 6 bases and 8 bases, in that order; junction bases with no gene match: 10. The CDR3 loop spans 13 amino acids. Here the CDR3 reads CSVGGQGPATQYF. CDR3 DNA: TGCAGCGTGGGCGGACAGGGACCGGCTACGCAGTATTTT.

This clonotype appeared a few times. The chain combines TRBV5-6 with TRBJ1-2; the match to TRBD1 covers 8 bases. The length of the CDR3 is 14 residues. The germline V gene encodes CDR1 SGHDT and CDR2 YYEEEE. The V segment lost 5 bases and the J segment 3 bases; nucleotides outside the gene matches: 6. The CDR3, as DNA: TGTGCCAGCAGGCCGACGGACAGGGACTATGGCTACACCTTC. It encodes CASRPTDRDYGYTF.

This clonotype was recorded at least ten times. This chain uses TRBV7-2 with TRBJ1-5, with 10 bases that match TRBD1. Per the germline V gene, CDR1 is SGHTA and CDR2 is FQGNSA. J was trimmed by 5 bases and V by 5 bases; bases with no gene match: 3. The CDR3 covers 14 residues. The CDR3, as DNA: TGTGCCAGCAGCCCCGGACAGGGGGATCAGCCCCAGCATTTT. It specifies CASSPGQGDQPQHF.

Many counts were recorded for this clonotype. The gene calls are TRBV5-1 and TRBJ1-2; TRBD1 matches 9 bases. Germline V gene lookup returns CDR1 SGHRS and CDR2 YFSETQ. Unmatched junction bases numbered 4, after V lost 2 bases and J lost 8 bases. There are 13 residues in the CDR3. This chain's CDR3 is CASSFQDRGGYTF. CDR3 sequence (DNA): TGCGCCAGCAGCTTCCAGGACAGGGGAGGCTACACCTTC.